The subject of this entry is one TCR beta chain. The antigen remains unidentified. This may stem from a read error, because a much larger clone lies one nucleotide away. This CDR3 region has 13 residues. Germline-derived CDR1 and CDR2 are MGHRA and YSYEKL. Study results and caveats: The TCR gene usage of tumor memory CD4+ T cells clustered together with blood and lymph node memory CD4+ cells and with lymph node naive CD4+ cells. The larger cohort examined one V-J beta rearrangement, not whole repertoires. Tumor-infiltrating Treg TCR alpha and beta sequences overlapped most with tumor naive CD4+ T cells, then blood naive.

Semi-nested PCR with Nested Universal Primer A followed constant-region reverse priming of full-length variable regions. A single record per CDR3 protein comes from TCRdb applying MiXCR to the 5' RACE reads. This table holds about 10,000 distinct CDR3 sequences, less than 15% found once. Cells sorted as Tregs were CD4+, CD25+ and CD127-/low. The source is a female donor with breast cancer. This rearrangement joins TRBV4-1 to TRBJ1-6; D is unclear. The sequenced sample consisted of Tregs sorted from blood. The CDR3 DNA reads TGCGCCAGCGGCCAAGGCCCTAATTCACCCCTCCACTTT. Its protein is CASGQGPNSPLHF.